This TCR beta chain was retrieved from a study of OX40 agonist ivuxolimab in advanced cancers. TCRdb's copy holds only in-frame clones and misses some; the assay was immunoSEQ multiplex PCR. The table includes about 36,000 clones, roughly three quarters detected once. CDR1 PRHDT and CDR2 FYEKMQ come from the germline V gene (reference sequence). CDR3 length: 12 residues. The V end was cut by 5 bases, the J end by 7 bases, with 9 bases between. This clone has just one count. Sequences were derived from CD4+ or CD8+ T cells sorted from blood, sampled in a trial of the OX40 agonist ivuxolimab. The chain uses TRBV13 and TRBJ2-1; the D is unclear. This clonotype originated in an adult with an advanced solid tumor such as melanoma, head and neck, liver or kidney cancer. In DNA, the CDR3 is TGTGCCAGCAGCGTATACATGAATGAGCAGTTCTTC. Its protein product is CASSVYMNEQFF.